This TCR beta chain was found in a study of T-cell reconstitution after alpha-beta-depleted transplantation in children. TCRbeta library preparation incorporated unique molecular identifiers. TCRdb reprocessed the PCR reads with MiXCR, giving one entry per CDR3 protein. The sample lists around 480,000 distinct CDR3 sequences, roughly 33% occurring once. V lost 8 bases, J lost 4 bases, and 6 bases stayed unmatched. This CDR3 has 14 residues. Germline V gene lookup returns CDR1 PRHDT and CDR2 FYEKMQ (reference sequence). The chain is built from TRBV13 and TRBJ2-3; 10 bases align to TRBD2. The sequencing used PBMCs from the stem cell graft donor, collected from the stem cell graft. This clonotype was obtained from a human donor who donated a stem cell graft to a child with aplastic anemia. The CDR3 region has the DNA TGTGCCAGCGGGAGCGGGAGGGCGGCAGATACGCAGTATTTT. Translating it yields CASGSGRAADTQYF.